This T cell receptor beta chain emerged from a study of shared T cell receptors in the human thymus. This CDR3 comprises 14 residues. Germline-derived CDR1 and CDR2 are LNHDA and SQIVND (reference sequence). V was trimmed by 7 bases and J by 3 bases, leaving 15 bases between them. Clones were sequenced by immunoSEQ multiplex PCR, and TCRdb holds only the in-frame ones, with some missing. Of about 380,000 clones listed, just under 95% are singletons. This clonotype was sampled from a human donor. Specimen: thymocytes. V and J are TRBV19 and TRBJ1-1; no definite D call. The CDR3 here is CASTAYLGYTEAFF. CDR3 DNA: TGTGCCAGTACCGCCTACCTTGGATACACTGAAGCTTTCTTT.